The T cell receptor (beta chain) under discussion was sequenced for a study of beta chain features in type 1 diabetes. The sequenced template was cDNA made from the entire isolated RNA. Data came from immunoSEQ multiplex PCR; TCRdb stores just in-frame clones and leaves some out. This sample carries 150,000 to 190,000 clones, under 9.5% of them seen once, and the ten largest clones take 0.65%. The CDR3 runs 13 residues. Trimming left V 5 bases short and J 5 bases short, with 12 bases between. Germline V gene lookup returns CDR1 SGHVS and CDR2 FNYEAQ. The rearrangement joins TRBV7-6 to TRBJ2-5; D might be TRBD2 (6 bases). This sequence was found in a man aged 18 to 35 in good health. Source material: central memory CD4+ T cells from blood. Here the CDR3 DNA reads TGTGCCAGCAGCCTGAACCGGGGGGAGACCCAGTACTTC. Amino acids: CASSLNRGETQYF.